The rows below give T cell receptor beta chains drawn from one sample of a study of shared clonotypes between healthy human individuals. The data were produced by immunoSEQ multiplex PCR, yet TCRdb's version contains in-frame clones alone and is incomplete. The data show a few million clones, around nine tenths seen once. Sequenced sample: naive CD4+ T cells sorted from blood. The receptors were gathered from a man between 18 and 35 years old in good health. The CDR3 runs from the conserved cysteine through the conserved F or W. Some rows mark clone size as missing; the rest say once, few, many or name a class of expanded clone.

V gene: TRBV18; clone size: .; CDR3 length: 17; J gene: TRBJ1-2; CDR3 protein: CASSPPLPAGRKDGYTF
V gene: TRBV21-1; clone size: .; CDR3 length: 14; J gene: TRBJ2-7; CDR3 protein: CASSKGGETYEQYF
V gene: TRBV5-5; clone size: .; CDR3 length: 15; J gene: TRBJ2-2; CDR3 protein: CASSLVDWDTGELFF
V gene: TRBV10-3; clone size: .; CDR3 length: 13; J gene: TRBJ2-7; CDR3 protein: CAITPGGGYEQYF
V gene: TRBV5-4; clone size: .; CDR3 length: 13; J gene: TRBJ1-2; CDR3 protein: CASSPTGTYGYTF
V gene: TRBV10-3; clone size: .; CDR3 length: 15; J gene: TRBJ1-4; CDR3 protein: CAISESGQGGEKLFF
V gene: TRBV6-1; clone size: .; CDR3 length: 12; J gene: TRBJ2-7; CDR3 protein: CASSVNSYEQYF
V gene: TRBV6-5; clone size: .; CDR3 length: 15; J gene: TRBJ1-1; CDR3 protein: CASSYVAGKSTEAFF
V gene: TRBV6-1; clone size: .; CDR3 length: 15; J gene: TRBJ2-5; CDR3 protein: CASIGLAGGWETQYF
V gene: TRBV10-2; clone size: few; CDR3 length: 10; J gene: TRBJ1-2; CDR3 protein: CASKEGGYTF
V gene: TRBV27; clone size: .; CDR3 length: 14; J gene: TRBJ2-2; CDR3 protein: CASRGSYNTGELFF
V gene: TRBV5-1; clone size: .; CDR3 length: 18; J gene: TRBJ2-6; CDR3 protein: CASSLDEQGAIGANVLTF
V gene: TRBV29-1; clone size: .; CDR3 length: 14; J gene: TRBJ1-1; CDR3 protein: CSVEPFTRGTEAFF
V gene: TRBV28; clone size: .; CDR3 length: 14; J gene: TRBJ1-3; CDR3 protein: CATLPPVSGNTIYF
V gene: TRBV6-5; clone size: .; CDR3 length: 15; J gene: TRBJ2-5; CDR3 protein: CASSYYGTGVETQYF
V gene: TRBV5-1; clone size: few; CDR3 length: 12; J gene: TRBJ2-7; CDR3 protein: CASSLKGYEQYF
V gene: TRBV2; clone size: .; CDR3 length: 15; J gene: TRBJ1-6; CDR3 protein: CASSFESSYNSPLHF
V gene: TRBV25-1; clone size: .; CDR3 length: 15; J gene: TRBJ1-2; CDR3 protein: CASSPLNLVRYGYTF
V gene: TRBV11-3; clone size: .; CDR3 length: 15; J gene: TRBJ2-1; CDR3 protein: CASSADGSSYNEQFF
V gene: TRBV5-1; clone size: once; CDR3 length: 13; J gene: TRBJ2-7; CDR3 protein: CASSSGSTDEQYF
V gene: TRBV19; clone size: .; CDR3 length: 16; J gene: TRBJ1-4; CDR3 protein: CASSMGDRVTNEKLFF
V gene: TRBV9; clone size: .; CDR3 length: 15; J gene: TRBJ1-1; CDR3 protein: CASSPSPEQGTEAFF
V gene: TRBV7-9; clone size: .; CDR3 length: 16; J gene: TRBJ2-3; CDR3 protein: CASSLGPGPPTDTQYF
V gene: TRBV5-1; clone size: .; CDR3 length: 18; J gene: TRBJ2-6; CDR3 protein: CASSLGGTGGSGANVLTF
V gene: TRBV19; clone size: .; CDR3 length: 17; J gene: TRBJ1-1; CDR3 protein: CASSRGTGGASGTEAFF
V gene: TRBV19; clone size: .; CDR3 length: 13; J gene: TRBJ1-2; CDR3 protein: CASSLDRGYGYTF
V gene: TRBV5-1; clone size: .; CDR3 length: 13; J gene: TRBJ2-7; CDR3 protein: CASSHGADYEQYF
V gene: TRBV27; clone size: .; CDR3 length: 13; J gene: TRBJ2-1; CDR3 protein: CASSWTLSNEQFF
V gene: TRBV28; clone size: .; CDR3 length: 14; J gene: TRBJ2-2; CDR3 protein: CASSGGGRTGELFF
V gene: TRBV28; clone size: .; CDR3 length: 13; J gene: TRBJ1-1; CDR3 protein: CASSSPGGAEAFF
V gene: TRBV7-9; clone size: once; CDR3 length: 13; J gene: TRBJ2-4; CDR3 protein: CASSLVAGEIQYF
V gene: TRBV11-2; clone size: .; CDR3 length: 12; J gene: TRBJ2-7; CDR3 protein: CASQGGGYEQYF
V gene: TRBV27; clone size: once; CDR3 length: 15; J gene: TRBJ2-7; CDR3 protein: CASSTGTSGAYEQYF
V gene: TRBV28; clone size: .; CDR3 length: 12; J gene: TRBJ1-2; CDR3 protein: CASSLSRAGYTF
V gene: TRBV10-1; clone size: .; CDR3 length: 19; J gene: TRBJ2-3; CDR3 protein: CASSPRTSGRTSDTDTQYF